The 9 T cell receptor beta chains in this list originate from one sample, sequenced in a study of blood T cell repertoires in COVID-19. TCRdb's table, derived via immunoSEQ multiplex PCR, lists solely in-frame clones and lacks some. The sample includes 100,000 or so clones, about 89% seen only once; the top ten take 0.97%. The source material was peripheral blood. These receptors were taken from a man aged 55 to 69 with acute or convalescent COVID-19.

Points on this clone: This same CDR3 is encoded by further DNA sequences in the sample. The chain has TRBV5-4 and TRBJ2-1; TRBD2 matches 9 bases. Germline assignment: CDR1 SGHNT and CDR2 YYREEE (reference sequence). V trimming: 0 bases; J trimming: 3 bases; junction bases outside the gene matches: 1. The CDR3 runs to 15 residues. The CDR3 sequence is CASSLVAGVYNEQFF. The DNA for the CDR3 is TGTGCCAGCAGCTTGGTAGCGGGGGTCTACAATGAGCAGTTCTTC.

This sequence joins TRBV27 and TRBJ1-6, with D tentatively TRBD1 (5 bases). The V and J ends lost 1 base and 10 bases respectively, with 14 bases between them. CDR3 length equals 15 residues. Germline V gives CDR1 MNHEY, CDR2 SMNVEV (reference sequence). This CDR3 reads CASSLLGGGSSPLHF. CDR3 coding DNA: TGTGCCAGCAGTTTATTGGGTGGGGGGAGCTCACCCCTCCACTTT.

The DNA of the CDR3 is TGCGCCAGCAGCCAAGAGGAGTCTGAGCAGTTCTTC. This sequence encodes CASSQEESEQFF. This rearrangement joins TRBV5-1 to TRBJ2-1; D uncertain. The CDR3 consists of 12 residues. V lost 4 bases to trimming and J lost 9 bases, with 11 bases between them. Germline lookup yields CDR1 SGHRS and CDR2 YFSETQ.

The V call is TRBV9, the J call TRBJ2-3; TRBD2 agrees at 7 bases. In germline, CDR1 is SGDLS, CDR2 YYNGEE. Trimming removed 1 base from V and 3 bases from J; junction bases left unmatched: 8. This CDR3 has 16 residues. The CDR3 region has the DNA TGTGCCAGCAGCGTATCGGTAGCGGGCGTGACAGATACGCAGTATTTT. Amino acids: CASSVSVAGVTDTQYF.

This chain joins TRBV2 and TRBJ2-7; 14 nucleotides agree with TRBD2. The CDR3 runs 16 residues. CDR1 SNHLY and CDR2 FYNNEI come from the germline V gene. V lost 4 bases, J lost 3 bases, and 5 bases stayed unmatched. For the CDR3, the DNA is TGTGCCAGCAGTGCGGGACTAGCGGGAGCGAACTACGAGCAGTACTTC. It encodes CASSAGLAGANYEQYF.

The CDR3 spells CASSPGQTNYEQYF. In DNA form, the CDR3 reads TGTGCCAGCAGCCCGGGACAGACCAACTACGAGCAGTACTTC. The chain joins TRBV3-1 (or the pseudogene TRBV3-2) to TRBJ2-7; 7 bases match TRBD1. Trimming cost V 4 bases and J 3 bases; bases outside gene matches: 6. Germline values: CDR1 LGHDT, CDR2 YNNKEL (reference sequence). There are 14 residues in the CDR3.

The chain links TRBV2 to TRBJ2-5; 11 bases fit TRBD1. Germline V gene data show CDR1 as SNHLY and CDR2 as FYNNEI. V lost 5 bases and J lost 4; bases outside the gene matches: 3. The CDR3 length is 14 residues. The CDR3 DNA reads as TGTGCCAGCAGTCAGGACAGGGGGCGAGAGACCCAGTACTTC. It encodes CASSQDRGRETQYF.

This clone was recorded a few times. The CDR3 DNA follows: TGCGCCAGCAGACTAGCGTTTCCCACAGATACGCAGTATTTT. It codes for CASRLAFPTDTQYF. The V and J genes are TRBV5-1 and TRBJ2-3, with 7 bases aligning to TRBD2. Germline CDR1 reads SGHRS; CDR2 reads YFSETQ. The CDR3 loop spans 14 amino acids. With V trimmed by 5 bases and J by 2 bases, 5 bases remained unmatched.

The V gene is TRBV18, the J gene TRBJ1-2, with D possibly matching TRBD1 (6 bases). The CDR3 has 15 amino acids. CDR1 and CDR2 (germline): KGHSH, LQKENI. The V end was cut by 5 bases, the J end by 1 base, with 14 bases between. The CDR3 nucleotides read TGTGCCAGCTCATCCGATACGGACAGTAACTATGGCTACACCTTC. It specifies CASSSDTDSNYGYTF.